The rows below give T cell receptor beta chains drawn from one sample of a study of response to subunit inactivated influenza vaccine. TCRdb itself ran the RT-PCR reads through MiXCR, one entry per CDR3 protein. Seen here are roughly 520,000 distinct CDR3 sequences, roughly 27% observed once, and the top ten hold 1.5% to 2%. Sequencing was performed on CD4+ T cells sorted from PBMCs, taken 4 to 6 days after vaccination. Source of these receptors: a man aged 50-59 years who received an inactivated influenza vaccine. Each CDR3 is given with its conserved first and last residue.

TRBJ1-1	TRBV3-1	CASSGRQGATEAFF
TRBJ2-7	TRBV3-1	CASSHNLGQGADEQYF
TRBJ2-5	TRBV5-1	CASSLMARETQYF
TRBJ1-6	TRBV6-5	CASSYVYNSPLHF
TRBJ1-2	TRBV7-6	CASSLGGEPYGYTF
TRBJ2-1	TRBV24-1	CATSDQSGMYNEQFF
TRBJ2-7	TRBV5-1	CASSLLPGLLYEQYF
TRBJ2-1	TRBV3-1	CASSQGYEQFF
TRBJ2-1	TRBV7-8	CASSSHLAGVYNEQFF
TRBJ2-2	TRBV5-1	CASSSGTRLPGELFF
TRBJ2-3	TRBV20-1	CSARIAGSTDTQYF
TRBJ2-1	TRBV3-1	CASSDRQGGLYNEQFF
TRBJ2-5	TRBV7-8	CASSLKVAETQYF
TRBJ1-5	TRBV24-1	CAVGGGHQPQHF
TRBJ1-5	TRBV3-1	CASSQERGAQHF
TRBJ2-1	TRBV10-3	CAITPGLAGRNEQFF
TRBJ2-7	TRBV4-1	CASSQGVAGPYEQYF
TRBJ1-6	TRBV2	CASLRAYNSPLHF
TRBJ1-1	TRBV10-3	CAISEEVLAFF
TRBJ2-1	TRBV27	CASSLRSGRNEQFF
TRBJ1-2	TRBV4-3	CARSQDPRGQGNGYTF
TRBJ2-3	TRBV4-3	CASSRLPGPSTDTQYF
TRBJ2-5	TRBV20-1	CSASGRGGLETQYF
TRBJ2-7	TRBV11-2	CASSSLSGTKPYEQYF
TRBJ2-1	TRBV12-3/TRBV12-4	CASSWGYGEQFF
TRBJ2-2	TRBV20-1	CSARRGGPPMNTGELFF
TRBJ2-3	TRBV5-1	CASVLAISTDTQYF
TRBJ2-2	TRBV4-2	CASSRDLSTGELFF
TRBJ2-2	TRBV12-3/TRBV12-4	CASSFLGHRANTGELFF
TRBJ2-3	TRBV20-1	CSARAAGEGFHTQYF
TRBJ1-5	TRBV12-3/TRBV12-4	CASSQASRLEPQHF
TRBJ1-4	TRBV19	CASSIGWTNEKLFF
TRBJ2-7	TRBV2	CASSPGLAGGEQYF
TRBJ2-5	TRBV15	CATSGELDYRETQYF
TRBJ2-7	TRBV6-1	CASSEPTVYEQYF
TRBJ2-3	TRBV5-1	CASSLSSTDTQYF
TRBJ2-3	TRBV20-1	CSAAKQGSITDTQYF
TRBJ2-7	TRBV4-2	CASSPRSLSFSYEQYF
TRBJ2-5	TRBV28	CASQSPGQGTGNRETQYF
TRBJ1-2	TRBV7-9	CASTPLDGYTF
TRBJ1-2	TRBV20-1	CSAFAGVAYGYTF
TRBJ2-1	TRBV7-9	CASSSRLAGPTYNEQFF
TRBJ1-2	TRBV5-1	CASSLGSTGPGGYTF
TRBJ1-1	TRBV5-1	CASKILGTANTEAFF
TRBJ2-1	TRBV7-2	CASSLQRGVAGEQFF
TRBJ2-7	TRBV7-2	CASSYATAYEQYF
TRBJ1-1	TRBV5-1	CASNLDKNTEAFF
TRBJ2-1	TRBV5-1	CASSLVQGANNEQFF
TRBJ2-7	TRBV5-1	CASSLEPYEQYF
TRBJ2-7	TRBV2	CASRVAGNNEQYF
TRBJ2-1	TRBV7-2	CASSLAEFRYNEQFF
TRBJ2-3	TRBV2	CASSEGDRGTETQYF
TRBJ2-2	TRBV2	CASMGRGKNTGELFF
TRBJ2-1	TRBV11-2	CASSPLLTGFDEQFF
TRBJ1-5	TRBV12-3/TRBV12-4	CASSSFPQPQHF
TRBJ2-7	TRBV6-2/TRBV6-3	CASRAGTGTYEQYF
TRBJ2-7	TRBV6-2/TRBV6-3	CASSYPGAMSYEQYF
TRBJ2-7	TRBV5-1	CASSSVAGFEQYF
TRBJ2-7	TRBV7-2	CASSLDHSSYEQYF